This T cell receptor beta chain is drawn from a study of T-cell reconstitution after alpha-beta-depleted transplantation in children. Unique molecular identifiers were incorporated into the prepared TCRbeta library. Each CDR3 protein gets one entry after TCRdb re-called the PCR reads with MiXCR. The table lists about 500,000 distinct CDR3 sequences, approximately 30% of them singletons, with 2% to 3% in the top ten. Many counts were recorded for this clonotype. The germline gene is not matched at one end of the junction; a read error may be the cause. Germline V CDR1 and CDR2: SQVTM, ANQGSEA. The CDR3 totals 11 residues.

This sample comprised PBMCs from the stem cell graft donor, obtained from the stem cell graft. The source of this sequence is a human donor who donated a stem cell graft to a child with aplastic anemia. The chain couples TRBV29-1 to TRBJ2-3; unclear D gene. The CDR3 reads CRVGDTDTQYF. CDR3 nucleotides: TGCAGGGTTGGGGACACAGATACGCAGTATTTT.